The 14 T cell receptor beta chains below were found in one sample sequenced in a study of blood T cells in healthy people across ages. Alongside a J-beta primer mix, a sample-barcoded 5' primer served in a second PCR lasting roughly 7 to 11 cycles. TCRdb reprocessed the 5' RACE reads via MiXCR and lists one record per CDR3 protein. This table has about 1.6 million distinct CDR3 sequences, almost 35% appearing once. What was sequenced was blood. The receptors were sampled from a woman younger than 45 in good health.

This clonotype has ten or more counts. The chain combines TRBV7-2 with TRBJ2-5, with D perhaps TRBD1 (5 bases). V was cut by 7 bases and J by 3 bases, with 12 bases left in between. CDR3 length: 13 residues. Germline V CDR1 and CDR2: SGHTA, FQGNSA. This CDR3 reads CASTQRGKETQYF. In DNA form, the CDR3 reads TGTGCCAGCACCCAAAGGGGCAAAGAGACCCAGTACTTC.

This clonotype was seen a handful of times. The gene calls are TRBV24-1 and TRBJ2-7, with 7 bases aligning to TRBD1. Germline CDR1 is KGHDR and CDR2 is SFDVKD. The CDR3 runs 17 residues. V was clipped by 2 bases and J by 2 bases; unmatched bases: 11. The CDR3 sequence: CATSDSTGTDIPYEQYF. Written as DNA, the CDR3 is TGTGCCACCAGTGATTCCACAGGGACAGATATACCCTACGAGCAGTACTTC.

The chain has TRBV4-1 and TRBJ1-2; 10 bases are a match to TRBD1. CDR1 is MGHRA, CDR2 YSYEKL, per germline. The V gene end was trimmed by 5 bases and the J gene end by 6 bases; junction bases not matched to a gene: 6. The CDR3 covers 14 residues. In DNA form, the CDR3 reads TGCGCCAGCAGCTCCAGGACAGGGGGGGATGGCTACACCTTC. This encodes CASSSRTGGDGYTF.

This chain links TRBV20-1 with TRBJ2-2, with D possibly matching TRBD2 (5 bases). The CDR3 has 12 residues. V lost 3 bases and J 6 bases, leaving 8 bases between the germline ends. From germline, CDR1 is DFQATT and CDR2 SNEGSKA (reference sequence). CDR3 DNA sequence: TGCAGTGCTAGGCTCGGGGCCGGGGAGCTGTTTTTT. This encodes CSARLGAGELFF.

The chain uses TRBV20-1 and TRBJ2-5, with TRBD2 matching over 10 bases. The CDR3 loop spans 13 amino acids. V was clipped by 8 bases and J by 4 bases; unmatched bases: 7. Germline CDR1 DFQATT, CDR2 SNEGSKA (reference sequence). DNA of the CDR3: TGCAGTATGGCTAGCGGGAGTCGAGAGACCCAGTACTTC. Translation gives CSMASGSRETQYF.

The rearrangement links TRBV10-3 to TRBJ2-2; D unclear. This CDR3 is 14 amino acids long. The V gene's germline CDR1 is ENHRY and CDR2 SYGVKD. With 10 bases removed from V and 0 bases from J, the gap between germline ends came to 12 bases. The CDR3 sequence: CATLLRANTGELFF. The CDR3 region has the DNA TGTGCCACGCTATTACGGGCGAACACCGGGGAGCTGTTTTTT.

Turning to this clonotype: One junction end does not reproduce the germline sequence, and a read error may be involved. V and J are TRBV20-1 and TRBJ2-4, with D hard to call. Germline values: CDR1 DFQATT, CDR2 SNEGSKA (reference sequence). The CDR3 extends over 13 amino acids. The CDR3: CSARVEGSNIRYF. CDR3 bases: TGCAGTGCTAGAGTCGAAGGGTCAAACATTCGGTACTTC.

This chain links TRBV30 with TRBJ2-1; unclear D gene. V was shortened by 4 bases and J by 3 bases, with 10 bases between the two germline ends. The CDR3 consists of 13 residues. The germline V gene has CDR1 GTSNPN and CDR2 SVGIG (reference sequence). The CDR3 sequence: CAWTRTNYNEQFF. CDR3 sequence (DNA): TGTGCCTGGACCCGGACCAACTACAATGAGCAGTTCTTC.

The chain joins TRBV9 to TRBJ2-6; tentatively, D is TRBD1 (5 bases). Germline V gene sequence: CDR1 SGDLS, CDR2 YYNGEE. The V end lost 0 bases, the J end lost 5 bases, and 15 bases lay between the germline ends. CDR3 size: 17 residues. The CDR3 DNA reads as TGTGCCAGCAGCGTAGAAGAGCAGGGTTCCTGGGCCAACGTCCTGACTTTC. Translation: CASSVEEQGSWANVLTF.

A few counts support this clonotype. The V call is TRBV27, the J call TRBJ2-4; no reliable D call. Trimming removed 0 bases at V and 1 base at J, with 13 bases between. CDR1 and CDR2 from the germline V gene are MNHEY and SMNVEV (reference sequence). The CDR3 runs 17 residues. CDR3 DNA: TGTGCCAGCAGTTTATCGAGTCAGTCTTCCGCCAAAAACATTCAGTACTTC. Amino acid sequence: CASSLSSQSSAKNIQYF.

The chain joins TRBV9 to TRBJ2-5; TRBD2 matches 7 bases. V lost 3 bases to trimming and J lost 1 base; unmatched junction nucleotides: 9. CDR3 length: 16 amino acids. CDR1 SGDLS and CDR2 YYNGEE come from the germline V gene. CDR3 protein: CASSAGLTSPQETQYF. CDR3 in DNA: TGTGCCAGCAGCGCAGGCCTGACTAGCCCCCAAGAGACCCAGTACTTC.

V and J are TRBV5-1 and TRBJ2-3; TRBD2 matches 12 bases. CDR3 length equals 16 residues. CDR1 and CDR2 (germline): SGHRS, YFSETQ. V lost 4 bases and J lost 2; bases outside the gene matches: 5. CDR3 nucleotides: TGCGCCAGCAGCGAATCTAGCGGGGGGGTCACAGATACGCAGTATTTT. It encodes CASSESSGGVTDTQYF.

The chain uses TRBV20-1 and TRBJ1-2, with D tentatively TRBD1 (6 bases). This CDR3 has 11 residues. From germline, CDR1 is DFQATT and CDR2 SNEGSKA (reference sequence). V lost 6 bases and J lost 7, with 12 bases in between. The CDR3 bases are TGCAGTGCCCCGGGGGCTCTTGGCTACACCTTC. This translates into CSAPGALGYTF.

Here the CDR3 reads CASGPMGSSYEQYF. The CDR3 DNA reads as TGCGCCAGCGGCCCCATGGGGAGCTCCTACGAGCAGTACTTC. The V gene is TRBV5-1, the J gene TRBJ2-7; weak D call: TRBD2 (5 bases). Germline V gene lookup returns CDR1 SGHRS and CDR2 YFSETQ. This CDR3 region has 14 residues. V was pared by 7 bases and J by 0 bases, with 14 bases between.